This TCR beta chain was profiled in a study of identical twins. TCRdb itself ran the 5' RACE reads through MiXCR, one entry per CDR3 protein. The table includes 350,000 or so distinct CDR3 sequences, approximately 8.7% detected once. This clonotype has a handful of counts. CDR3 length equals 13 residues. Trimming at V came to 6 bases and at J to 7 bases, leaving 5 bases not matched to a gene. The V gene's germline CDR1 is MNHNS and CDR2 SASEGT. Source material: naive T cells sorted from blood. The chain is built from TRBV6-1 and TRBJ1-2, with 10 bases aligning to TRBD1. This TCR came from a woman aged 50 to 65 in good health. CDR3 sequence (DNA): TGTGCCAGCAGAGGGACAGGGGAAGCTGGCTACACCTTC. Protein sequence: CASRGTGEAGYTF.